The sequence of this T cell receptor (beta chain) was determined in a study of T-cell memory formation after mild COVID-19. The overall study: The study found TCR clusters largely donor specific.

The CDR3 runs 15 residues. Trimming took 5 bases from V and 3 from J, leaving 17 bases between them. CDR1 SGHVS and CDR2 FNYEAQ come from the germline V gene. Study-level findings and limits: Mostly located in CM and EM were contracting CD4+ clones, with contracting CD8+ clones located in EMRA. While clones contracting from day 15 to 85 were balanced between CD4 and CD8, later expanders leaned CD4+.

TCRdb ran MiXCR on the 5' RACE reads and lists one entry per CDR3 protein. The sample shows about 150,000 distinct CDR3 sequences, about 23% of them seen only once. This clonotype has a handful of counts. Its antigen is currently unknown. The material sequenced was PBMCs or a T cell subset sorted from them (not recorded which). The rearrangement uses TRBV7-6 and TRBJ2-7; D is ambiguous. This TCR came from an adult woman who had mild COVID-19 (a few samples of this study predate the infection). Cell type and time point are not known. CDR3 sequence reads: CASSPPGSPLYEQYF. CDR3 coding DNA: TGTGCCAGCAGCCCTCCTGGTTCGCCCCTCTACGAGCAGTACTTC.